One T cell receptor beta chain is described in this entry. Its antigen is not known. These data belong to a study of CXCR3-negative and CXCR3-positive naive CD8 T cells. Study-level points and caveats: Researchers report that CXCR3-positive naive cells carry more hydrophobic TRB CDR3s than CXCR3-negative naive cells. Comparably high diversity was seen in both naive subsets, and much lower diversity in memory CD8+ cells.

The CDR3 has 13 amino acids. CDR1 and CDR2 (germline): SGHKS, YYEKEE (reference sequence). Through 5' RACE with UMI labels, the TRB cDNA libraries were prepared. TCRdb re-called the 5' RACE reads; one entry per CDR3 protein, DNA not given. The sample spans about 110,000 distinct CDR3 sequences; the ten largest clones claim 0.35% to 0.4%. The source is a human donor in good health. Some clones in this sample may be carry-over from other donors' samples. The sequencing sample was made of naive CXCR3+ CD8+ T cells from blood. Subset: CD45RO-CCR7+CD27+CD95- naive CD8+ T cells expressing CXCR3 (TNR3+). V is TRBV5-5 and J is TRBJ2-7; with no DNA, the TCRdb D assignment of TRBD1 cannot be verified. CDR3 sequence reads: CASTMTGGYEQYF.